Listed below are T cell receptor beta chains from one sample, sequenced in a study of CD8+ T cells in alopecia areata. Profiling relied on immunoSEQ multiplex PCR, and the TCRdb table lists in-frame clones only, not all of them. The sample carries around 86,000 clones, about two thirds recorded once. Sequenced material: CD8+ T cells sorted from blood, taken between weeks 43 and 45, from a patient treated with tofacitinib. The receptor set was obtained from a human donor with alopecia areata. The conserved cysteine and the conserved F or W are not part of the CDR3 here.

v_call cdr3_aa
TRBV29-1 SVDVPGLPDAETQY
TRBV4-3 ASSEDRVGYEQY
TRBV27 ASRPQGTRYGYT
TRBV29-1 SAVTSGDYEQY
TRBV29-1 SVDGVEGKETQY
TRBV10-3 AIRALSSGELF
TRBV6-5 ASSYSVGTGGTEAF
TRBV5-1 ASSLVAGELF
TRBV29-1 SVVSNNEQF
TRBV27 ASSLSRQQSYEQY